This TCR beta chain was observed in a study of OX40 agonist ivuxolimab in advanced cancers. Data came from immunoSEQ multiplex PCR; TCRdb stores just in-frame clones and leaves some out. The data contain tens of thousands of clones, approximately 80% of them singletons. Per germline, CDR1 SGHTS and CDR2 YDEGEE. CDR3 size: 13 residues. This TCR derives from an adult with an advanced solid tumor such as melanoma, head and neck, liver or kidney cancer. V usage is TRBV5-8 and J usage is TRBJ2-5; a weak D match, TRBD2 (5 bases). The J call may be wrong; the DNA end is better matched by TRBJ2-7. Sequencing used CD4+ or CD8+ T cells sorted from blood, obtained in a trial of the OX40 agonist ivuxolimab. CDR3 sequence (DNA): TGTGCCAGCAGCTTGGAACGGGACTACGAGCAGTACTTC. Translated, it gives CASSLERDYEQYF.